Listed below are T cell receptor beta chains from one sample, sequenced in a study of technical replicates of blood from several donors. The table came from immunoSEQ multiplex PCR; TCRdb's copy has only in-frame clones and leaves some out. Among about 82,000 clones listed, roughly 92% were seen once. Sample: T cells isolated from PBMCs. The receptor source for this set is a human donor in good health. CDR3s include the opening cysteine and the closing phenylalanine or tryptophan. Each record gives: D gene, clone size, V gene, J gene, CDR3 DNA, CDR3 protein. The D gene is left open where the match is weak. Only part of the rows carry a size: once, few, many, or a class if the clone is expanded.

>TRBD1|-|TRBV7-8|TRBJ2-7
TGTGCCAGCAGAAAGGGACAGGGCAGCTCCTACGAGCAGTACTTC
CASRKGQGSSYEQYF
>TRBD2|-|TRBV4-1|TRBJ2-7
TGCGCCAGCAGCCCAAAAACGGTTTCGAGCGGGAGCCACGAGCAGTACTTC
CASSPKTVSSGSHEQYF
>TRBD1|-|TRBV27|TRBJ2-7
TGTGCCAGCAGTTTTGTATCCTGGGACAGGATATACGAGCAGTACTTC
CASSFVSWDRIYEQYF
>-|-|TRBV6-5|TRBJ2-3
TGTGCCAGCAGTTACTCCCGGGAGACAGATACGCAGTATTTT
CASSYSRETDTQYF
>TRBD1|once|TRBV5-5|TRBJ1-2
TGTGCCAGCAGCTTGGAGGGACAGGGTCTCTATGGCTACACCTTC
CASSLEGQGLYGYTF
>-|-|TRBV6-6|TRBJ2-5
TGTGCCAGCAGTTTTTCAACGGGGACCCAGTACTTC
CASSFSTGTQYF
>TRBD2|once|TRBV9|TRBJ2-1
TGTGCCAGCTCCCTAGCGGGGGGGTACAATGAGCAGTTCTTC
CASSLAGGYNEQFF
>TRBD2|-|TRBV28|TRBJ2-3
TGTGCCAGCAGTCCAGTAGCGGGAGGCACAGATACGCAGTATTTT
CASSPVAGGTDTQYF
>-|once|TRBV5-1|TRBJ1-4
TGCGCCAGCAGCTTATCTGGGGGGGAAAAACTGTTTTTT
CASSLSGGEKLFF
>-|-|TRBV13|TRBJ1-1
TGTGCCAGCAGCCCCGGCGGGGACACTGAAGCTTTCTTT
CASSPGGDTEAFF
>-|-|TRBV19|TRBJ1-6
TGTGCCAGTAGTCATGACACGTTTAGCTCCTATAATTCACCCCTCCACTTT
CASSHDTFSSYNSPLHF
>TRBD1|-|TRBV7-9|TRBJ2-7
TGTGCCAGCAGCGACGGGACAGCTCTCTACGAGCAGTACTTC
CASSDGTALYEQYF
>-|-|TRBV7-2|TRBJ1-6
TGTGCCAGCAGCTTAGACGGGGGGTATAATTCACCCCTCCACTTT
CASSLDGGYNSPLHF
>-|-|TRBV5-4|TRBJ2-5
TGTGCCAGCAGCTTGGCAACCGGCGTGGGCGAGACCCAGTACTTC
CASSLATGVGETQYF
>TRBD1|-|TRBV7-9|TRBJ2-3
TGTGCCAGCAGCTCCTCCGGGACAGGGAGCACAGATACGCAGTATTTT
CASSSSGTGSTDTQYF
>TRBD2|once|TRBV12-5|TRBJ2-1
TGTGCTAGTGGCCCCCGGACTAGCGGACCGAACAATGAGCAGTTCTTC
CASGPRTSGPNNEQFF
>-|-|TRBV4-1|TRBJ2-5
TGCGCCAGCAGCCAAGTCCGGGGGAGAGAAGAGACCCAGTACTTC
CASSQVRGREETQYF
>-|-|TRBV2|TRBJ2-3
TGTGCCAGCAGGACCGGGAGTTCAGATACGCAGTATTTT
CASRTGSSDTQYF
>TRBD2|-|TRBV9|TRBJ2-2
TGTGCCAGCAGCAATCAGCGGGGGGGGAACACCGGGGAGCTGTTTTTT
CASSNQRGGNTGELFF
>-|-|TRBV7-9|TRBJ2-7
TGTGCCAGCAGCGGAACTAGCATCAACTCCTACGAGCAGTACTTC
CASSGTSINSYEQYF
>-|-|TRBV7-9|TRBJ2-1
TGTGCCAGCAGCCGGGGATCGGGGAATGAGCAGTTCTTC
CASSRGSGNEQFF
>TRBD1|once|TRBV6-1|TRBJ2-7
TGTGCCAGCAGTGGACCCGGGACAGGGGAGTTATATGGCTCCTACGAGCAGTACTTC
CASSGPGTGELYGSYEQYF
>-|-|TRBV7-6|TRBJ1-3
TGTGCCAGCAGCTTAGACGCCCAGGTTGGAAACACCATATATTTT
CASSLDAQVGNTIYF
>TRBD1|-|TRBV27|TRBJ2-5
TGTGCCAGCAGTATAGGGACAGAAGAGACCCAGTACTTC
CASSIGTEETQYF
>-|-|TRBV7-9|TRBJ2-5
TGTGCCAGCAGCTTAATCGGGGGAGGAGAGACCCAGTACTTC
CASSLIGGGETQYF
>TRBD1|-|TRBV2|TRBJ1-5
TGTGCCAGCATCACAGGGGTATATGGCAATCAGCCCCAGCATTTT
CASITGVYGNQPQHF
>-|once|TRBV7-9|TRBJ1-6
TGTGCCAGCAGCTTAGGCGGCAGGGGTAATTCACCCCTCCACTTT
CASSLGGRGNSPLHF
>-|-|TRBV9|TRBJ2-7
TGTGCCAGCAGCGGAGGGGACACCAGCTCCTACGAGCAGTACTTC
CASSGGDTSSYEQYF
>-|few|TRBV20-1|TRBJ1-1
TGCAGTGCGCCCGACAGAATTGAAGCTTTCTTT
CSAPDRIEAFF
>-|-|TRBV7-9|TRBJ1-1
TGTGCCAGCAGCTTCGTCCCCGAGGAGTACACTGAAGCTTTCTTT
CASSFVPEEYTEAFF
>-|-|TRBV9|TRBJ2-1
TGTGCCAGCAGCGTACTCCCCGGGAATGAGCAGTTCTTC
CASSVLPGNEQFF
>TRBD1|-|TRBV11-2|TRBJ2-7
TGTGCCAGCAGCTACGGACAGGGCTACGAGCAGTACTTC
CASSYGQGYEQYF
>-|-|TRBV7-6|TRBJ2-7
TGTGCCAGCAGCTTACACAGCTCCTACGAGCAGTACTTC
CASSLHSSYEQYF